These 28 T cell receptor beta chains originate from one sample sequenced in a study of control samples from healthy donors and cancer patients. Generated by immunoSEQ multiplex PCR, the TCRdb table keeps only in-frame clones and is missing some. The profile shows approximately 81,000 clones, just under 95% of them singletons. Sequencing input: blood. The receptors come from a woman aged 18-29 years in good health.

This sequence joins TRBV28 and TRBJ1-4; D remains unclear. The germline gives CDR1 MDHEN, CDR2 SYDVKM. The CDR3 is 11 residues long. Trimming stripped 1 base from V and 6 bases from J, with 0 bases between. The chain's CDR3 is CASSLYEKLFF. Here the CDR3 DNA reads TGTGCCAGCAGTTTATATGAAAAACTGTTTTTT. The full variable domain, its missing parts supplied by reference TRBV28 and TRBJ1-4, is DVKVTQSSRYLVKRTGEKVFLECVQDMDHENMFWYRQDPGLGLRLIYFSYDVKMKEKGDIPEGYSVSREKKERFSLILESASTNQTSMYLCASSLYEKLFFGSGTQLSVL.

The chain joins TRBV7-9 to TRBJ2-1; 8 positions agree with TRBD1. The junction had 10 bases not matched to a gene; V was cut back by 1 base and J by 2 bases. Germline CDR1 and CDR2: SEHNR and FQNEAQ (reference sequence). This CDR3 is built from 18 residues. The CDR3 loop reads CASSLDSNRGDAYNEQFF. The CDR3, as DNA: TGTGCCAGCAGCTTAGACTCAAACAGGGGGGATGCCTACAATGAGCAGTTCTTC.

V and J are TRBV2 and TRBJ1-1, with no clear D. CDR1 and CDR2 from the germline V gene are SNHLY and FYNNEI. Between the trimmed V and J ends, which lost 6 bases and 3 bases, there was a span of 14 bases. The CDR3 sequence is 14 residues long. CDR3 DNA sequence: TGTGCCAGCAGCATACGCTTTGGGGACACTGAAGCTTTCTTT. Translation: CASSIRFGDTEAFF.

The chain uses TRBV19 and TRBJ2-7, with 9 bases identical to TRBD1. Trimming cost V 4 bases and J 5 bases; bases outside gene matches: 6. Per germline, CDR1 LNHDA and CDR2 SQIVND (reference sequence). The length of the CDR3 is 14 residues. This CDR3 reads CASSTPGTGNEQYF. In DNA form, the CDR3 reads TGTGCCAGTAGTACCCCTGGGACAGGGAACGAGCAGTACTTC.

The V call is TRBV5-4, the J call TRBJ2-5; D unresolved. This CDR3 spans 14 amino acids. The germline V and J ends were trimmed by 0 bases and 2 bases, with 8 bases remaining between them. Germline-derived CDR1 and CDR2 are SGHNT and YYREEE (reference sequence). As DNA, the CDR3 is TGTGCCAGCAGCTTGGCTTGGGGACAAGAGACCCAGTACTTC. Its protein is CASSLAWGQETQYF.

The V and J genes are TRBV5-1 and TRBJ2-7, with 8 bases lining up with TRBD1. The germline gives CDR1 SGHRS, CDR2 YFSETQ. With V trimmed by 3 bases and J by 3 bases, 8 bases remained unmatched. The CDR3 extends over 15 amino acids. The CDR3 nucleotides read TGCGCCAGCAGCTCCGCCGGGACAGGTATCTACGAGCAGTACTTC. Its translation: CASSSAGTGIYEQYF.

The chain's CDR3 is CAGLFGHGELFF. In DNA form, the CDR3 reads TGTGCCGGCCTCTTCGGGCATGGGGAGCTGTTTTTT. This rearrangement joins TRBV6-5 to TRBJ2-2; D gene ambiguous. This CDR3 is 12 amino acids long. The V and J ends lost 11 bases and 8 bases respectively, with 15 bases between them. Germline V gives CDR1 MNHEY, CDR2 SVGAGI.

The rearrangement uses TRBV7-2 and TRBJ1-2; no firm D call. V lost 5 bases and J lost 6, with 16 bases in between. This CDR3 is built from 14 residues. Germline CDR1 reads SGHTA; CDR2 reads FQGNSA. The chain's CDR3 is CASSPSAGSHGYTF. The CDR3 DNA sequence: TGTGCCAGCAGCCCCTCGGCGGGTTCACATGGCTACACCTTC. Full variable domain (outside the CDR3, taken from reference TRBV7-2 and TRBJ1-2): GAGVSQSPSNKVTEKGKDVELRCDPISGHTALYWYRQSLGQGLEFLIYFQGNSAPDKSGLPSDRFSAERTGGSVSTLTIQRTQQEDSAVYLCASSPSAGSHGYTFGSGTRLTVV.

DNA for the CDR3: TGTGCCAGCAGCGCCAGCCCCAGGGCCTATTATGGCTACACCTTC. This encodes CASSASPRAYYGYTF. The chain uses TRBV9 and TRBJ1-2, with D perhaps matching TRBD1 (5 bases). The V end was cut by 3 bases, the J end by 5 bases, with 17 bases between. The CDR3 runs 15 residues. In germline, CDR1 is SGDLS, CDR2 YYNGEE.

V usage is TRBV27 and J usage is TRBJ1-5; D is undetermined. Germline V gives CDR1 MNHEY, CDR2 SMNVEV (reference sequence). The CDR3 runs 14 residues. The germline V and J ends were trimmed by 5 bases and 0 bases, with 8 bases remaining between them. Written as DNA, the CDR3 is TGTGCCAGCAGTCCGACACCTAGCAATCAGCCCCAGCATTTT. It codes for CASSPTPSNQPQHF.

CDR3 region: CATQTRAVEAFF. CDR3 nucleotides: TGTGCCACCCAGACCCGGGCGGTTGAAGCTTTCTTT. V usage is TRBV12-3 or TRBV12-4 and J usage is TRBJ1-1; no reliable D call. This CDR3 is 12 amino acids long. V gave up 10 bases and J gave up 7 bases, with 16 bases separating them.

V and J are TRBV28 and TRBJ1-4, with D possibly matching TRBD1 (5 bases). The length of the CDR3 is 14 residues. Germline assignment: CDR1 MDHEN and CDR2 SYDVKM. The V end lost 6 bases, the J end lost 0 bases, and 8 bases lay between the germline ends. The CDR3 bases are TGTGCCAGCAGCGAGGGGACAACTAATGAAAAACTGTTTTTT. The encoded protein is CASSEGTTNEKLFF.

The gene calls are TRBV29-1 and TRBJ2-1; 7 bases map to TRBD1. Germline V gene data show CDR1 as SQVTM and CDR2 as ANQGSEA. The length of the CDR3 is 16 residues. After removal of 3 bases from V and 1 base from J, the junction contained 9 bases not matched to a gene. The CDR3 here is CSVEPDRARSYNEQFF. The CDR3 DNA reads TGCAGCGTTGAGCCTGACAGGGCAAGATCCTACAATGAGCAGTTCTTC.

This sequence joins TRBV7-2 and TRBJ1-1; maybe TRBD1 (5 bases). This CDR3 has 14 residues. Germline V gene lookup returns CDR1 SGHTA and CDR2 FQGNSA. Trimming cost V 3 bases and J 0 bases, with 8 bases left between them. In DNA, the CDR3 is TGTGCCAGCAGCTTGGTCAGGGTGAACACTGAAGCTTTCTTT. This gives the protein CASSLVRVNTEAFF.

The CDR3 sequence is CASSVGLAGPRDEQFF. CDR3 nucleotides: TGTGCCAGCAGCGTTGGACTAGCGGGACCAAGGGATGAGCAGTTCTTC. The chain uses TRBV9 and TRBJ2-1; 12 bases are shared with TRBD2. V was clipped by 2 bases and J by 8 bases; unmatched bases: 8. The CDR3 runs to 16 residues. Germline V gene lookup returns CDR1 SGDLS and CDR2 YYNGEE.

The chain recombines TRBV27 with TRBJ1-5; unclear D gene. The CDR3 sequence is 16 residues long. Germline V CDR1 and CDR2: MNHEY, SMNVEV (reference sequence). V gave up 5 bases and J gave up 4 bases, with 18 bases separating them. The DNA for the CDR3 is TGTGCCAGCAGTCCCTACTTCGGACGGCGTAATCAGCCCCAGCATTTT. Amino acids: CASSPYFGRRNQPQHF.

The J gene is TRBJ1-2, the V gene TRBV15; no firm D call. V was trimmed by 0 bases and J by 4 bases, leaving 18 bases between them. The CDR3 runs 17 residues. Germline-derived CDR1 and CDR2 are LNHNV and YYDKDF (reference sequence). As DNA, the CDR3 is TGTGCCACCAGCAGAGATTTAGTTACAAACGAGGGCTATGGCTACACCTTC. The encoded protein is CATSRDLVTNEGYGYTF.

The chain links TRBV5-1 to TRBJ1-1; a weak D match, TRBD1 (6 bases). The CDR3 is made up of 18 amino acids. Looked up from germline, CDR1 is SGHRS and CDR2 is YFSETQ. V lost 0 bases and J 7 bases, leaving 25 bases between the germline ends. The CDR3 is CASSLGFGTLRRSDEAFF. The CDR3 DNA sequence: TGCGCCAGCAGCTTGGGATTTGGGACACTCCGTAGGTCTGATGAAGCTTTCTTT.

The chain links TRBV12-5 to TRBJ2-3; TRBD1 matches at 7 bases. The junction had 11 bases not matched to a gene; V was cut back by 5 bases and J by 6 bases. The CDR3 length is 15 residues. CDR1 is LGHNT and CDR2 is FRNRAP in the germline V gene. CDR3 DNA: TGTGCTAGTGGTGAGGGACAGCCGGCAGGGGATACGCAGTATTTT. This sequence encodes CASGEGQPAGDTQYF. The variable domain in full, with the rest retrieved from reference TRBV12-5 and TRBJ2-3, is DARVTQTPRHKVTEMGQEVTMRCQPILGHNTVFWYRQTMMQGLELLAYFRNRAPLDDSGMPKDRFSAEMPDATLATLKIQPSEPRDSAVYFCASGEGQPAGDTQYFGPGTRLTVL.

The chain links TRBV27 to TRBJ2-3, with 9 bases aligning to TRBD2. The CDR3 consists of 15 residues. Germline values: CDR1 MNHEY, CDR2 SMNVEV (reference sequence). The trim removed 5 bases at V and 6 bases at J, leaving 9 bases unmatched. The CDR3 sequence is CASSLVSGGSDTQYF. In DNA, the CDR3 is TGTGCCAGCAGTCTTGTTAGCGGGGGTAGTGATACGCAGTATTTT.

The rearrangement links TRBV9 to TRBJ2-5; 7 positions agree with TRBD2. Unmatched junction bases numbered 9, after V lost 3 bases and J lost 4 bases. The CDR3 loop spans 15 amino acids. Germline assignment: CDR1 SGDLS and CDR2 YYNGEE. CDR3 in amino acids: CASSGMGGELETQYF. CDR3 in DNA: TGTGCCAGCAGCGGAATGGGAGGGGAGTTAGAGACCCAGTACTTC.

The rearrangement uses TRBV28 and TRBJ2-2; the D gene is possibly TRBD1 (5 bases). Germline assignment: CDR1 MDHEN and CDR2 SYDVKM. This CDR3 has 14 amino acids. The V end was cut by 4 bases, the J end by 4 bases, with 10 bases between. The CDR3 DNA is TGTGCCAGCAGTTCGGACATCTTCACCGGGGAGCTGTTTTTT. Translating it yields CASSSDIFTGELFF.

The chain recombines TRBV15 with TRBJ2-2, with D maybe TRBD1 (5 bases). V was cut by 1 base and J by 4 bases, with 7 bases left in between. Per germline, CDR1 LNHNV and CDR2 YYDKDF (reference sequence). This CDR3 comprises 14 residues. CDR3 sequence: CATSRAQVTGELFF. The CDR3 DNA sequence: TGTGCCACCAGCAGAGCACAGGTCACCGGGGAGCTGTTTTTT.

This chain joins TRBV9 and TRBJ1-4; 8 bases fit TRBD1. This CDR3 comprises 14 residues. The ends lost 4 bases at V and 4 bases at J; junction bases unmatched: 3. Germline V gives CDR1 SGDLS, CDR2 YYNGEE. The CDR3 is CASSLTGDNEKLFF. DNA of the CDR3: TGTGCCAGCAGCCTGACAGGGGATAATGAAAAACTGTTTTTT.

CDR3 coding DNA: TGTGCCAGCAGGGCGGGGGGTACAGATACGCAGTATTTT. Residues: CASRAGGTDTQYF. This chain uses TRBV2 with TRBJ2-3; 8 nucleotides align to TRBD2. V trimming: 6 bases; J trimming: 3 bases; junction bases outside the gene matches: 2. The V gene's germline CDR1 is SNHLY and CDR2 FYNNEI. The CDR3 has 13 amino acids. Together with reference TRBV2 and TRBJ2-3, the CDR3 gives the full variable domain: EPEVTQTPSHQVTQMGQEVILRCVPISNHLYFYWYRQILGQKVEFLVSFYNNEISEKSEIFDDQFSVERPDGSNFTLKIRSTKLEDSAMYFCASRAGGTDTQYFGPGTRLTVL.

The CDR3 region has the DNA TGTGCCAGCAGCTTGGCCTCCCTCTCCTACGAGCAGTACTTC. Amino acid sequence: CASSLASLSYEQYF. The chain has TRBV5-6 and TRBJ2-7; D is unclear. The V gene lost 0 bases and the J gene lost 0 bases, with 7 bases spanning the gap. The CDR3 length is 14 residues. From germline, CDR1 is SGHDT and CDR2 YYEEEE.

The chain combines TRBV28 with TRBJ1-5, with D unresolved. The CDR3 is made up of 15 amino acids. Trimming shortened V by 5 bases and J by 3 bases, and 14 bases separated the two germline ends. Germline-derived CDR1 and CDR2 are MDHEN and SYDVKM. CDR3 in DNA: TGTGCCAGCAGTCAAAACTCAGGTCCCAATCAGCCCCAGCATTTT. This encodes CASSQNSGPNQPQHF.

This clone was detected once. This rearrangement joins TRBV28 to TRBJ2-7; TRBD1 matches 9 bases. From germline, CDR1 is MDHEN and CDR2 SYDVKM. V lost 5 bases to trimming and J lost 3 bases; unmatched junction nucleotides: 11. This CDR3 spans 16 amino acids. CDR3 loop: CASSITGTGKSYEQYF. CDR3 bases: TGTGCCAGCAGTATCACCGGGACAGGGAAAAGCTACGAGCAGTACTTC.